This T cell receptor beta chain appears in the sequencing data of a study of T cell responses to AZD1222 COVID-19 vaccine. Study-wide findings and caveats: Repertoire samples came only from after the peak T cell response. Across the whole spike, CD4 TCRs peaked at regions 160-218 and 743-854. Epitopes outside B.1.351 and B.1.1.7 mutated regions reportedly drew nearly half of spike TCRs.

Points on this clone: The antigen is not known.

Sequencing used immunoSEQ multiplex PCR; TCRdb keeps in-frame clones, though not all of them. This sample carries 150,000 to 200,000 clones, around 92% of them seen once, and the ten largest clones take about 1%. The CDR3 is made up of 15 amino acids. Germline assignment: CDR1 LGHNA and CDR2 YNFKEQ. The trim removed 4 bases at V and 4 bases at J, leaving 5 bases unmatched. The genes are TRBV4-2 and TRBJ2-1; 9 bases line up with TRBD2. Sample: peripheral blood, taken 28 days after the second AZD1222 dose. This TCR was recovered from an adult who received the AZD1222 COVID-19 vaccine. CDR3 DNA: TGTGCCAGCAGCCCCGTCCTAGCGGGATACAATGAGCAGTTCTTC. Amino acids: CASSPVLAGYNEQFF.